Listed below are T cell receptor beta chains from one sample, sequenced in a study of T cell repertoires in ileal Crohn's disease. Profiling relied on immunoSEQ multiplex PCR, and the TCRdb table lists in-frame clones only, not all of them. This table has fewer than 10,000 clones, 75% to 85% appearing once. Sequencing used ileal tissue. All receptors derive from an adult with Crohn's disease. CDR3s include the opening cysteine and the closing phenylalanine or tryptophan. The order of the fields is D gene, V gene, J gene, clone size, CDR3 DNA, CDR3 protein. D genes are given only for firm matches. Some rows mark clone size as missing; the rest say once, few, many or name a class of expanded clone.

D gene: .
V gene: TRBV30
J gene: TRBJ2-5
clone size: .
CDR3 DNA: TGTGCCTGGGGTTACAGGGATGTGGCCCAGTACTTC
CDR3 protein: CAWGYRDVAQYF

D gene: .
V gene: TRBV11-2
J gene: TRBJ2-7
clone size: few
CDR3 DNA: TGTGCCAGCAGCCACCTTATTACGGAGCACCACTCCTACGAGCAGTACTTC
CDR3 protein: CASSHLITEHHSYEQYF

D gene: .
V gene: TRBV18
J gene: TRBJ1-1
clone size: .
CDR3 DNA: TGTGCCAGCTCACCGGACAGAGGGGGAGGAACTGAAGCTTTCTTT
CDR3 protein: CASSPDRGGGTEAFF

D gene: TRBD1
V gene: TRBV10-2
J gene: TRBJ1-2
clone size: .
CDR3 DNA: TGCGCCAGCAGGGACAGGGGGGCCCTCCCCTATGGCTACACCTTC
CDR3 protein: CASRDRGALPYGYTF

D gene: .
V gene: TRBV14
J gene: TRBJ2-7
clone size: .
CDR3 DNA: TGTGCCAGCAGCCACCGTCAGGGGGGGACGGGTTTTTACGAGCAGTACTTC
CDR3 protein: CASSHRQGGTGFYEQYF

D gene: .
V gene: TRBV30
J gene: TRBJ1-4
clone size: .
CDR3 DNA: TGTGCCTGGAGTAACAGCTTAAATGAAAAACTGTTTTTT
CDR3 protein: CAWSNSLNEKLFF

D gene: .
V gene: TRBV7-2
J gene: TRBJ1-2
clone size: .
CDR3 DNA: TGTGCCAGCAGCGCCCCACGCGGGGGTCACCGACCTTATGGCTACACCTTC
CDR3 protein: CASSAPRGGHRPYGYTF

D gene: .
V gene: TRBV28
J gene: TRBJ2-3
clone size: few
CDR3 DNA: TGTGCCAGCGGGAGACTCCGGAGCACAGATACGCAGTATTTT
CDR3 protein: CASGRLRSTDTQYF

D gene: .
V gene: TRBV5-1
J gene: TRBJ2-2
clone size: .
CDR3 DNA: TGCGCCAGCCGGGACGTAGACGCCGGGGAGCTGTTTTTT
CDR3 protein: CASRDVDAGELFF

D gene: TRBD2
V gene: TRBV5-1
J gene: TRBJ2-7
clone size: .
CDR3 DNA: TGCGCCAGCAGCCACCCTTCCGAGCGGGATACCTACGAGCAGTACTTC
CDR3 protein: CASSHPSERDTYEQYF